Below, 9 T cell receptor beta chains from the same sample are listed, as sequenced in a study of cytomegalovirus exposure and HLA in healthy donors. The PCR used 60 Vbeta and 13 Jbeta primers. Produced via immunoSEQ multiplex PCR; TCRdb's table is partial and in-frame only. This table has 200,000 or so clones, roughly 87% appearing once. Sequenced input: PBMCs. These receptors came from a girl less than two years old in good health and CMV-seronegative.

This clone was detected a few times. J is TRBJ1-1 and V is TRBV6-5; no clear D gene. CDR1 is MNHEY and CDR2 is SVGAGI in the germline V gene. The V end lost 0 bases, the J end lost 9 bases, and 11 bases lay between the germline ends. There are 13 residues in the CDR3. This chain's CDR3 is CASSYSGGTKAFF. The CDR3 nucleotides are TGTGCCAGCAGTTACTCTGGCGGAACCAAAGCTTTCTTT.

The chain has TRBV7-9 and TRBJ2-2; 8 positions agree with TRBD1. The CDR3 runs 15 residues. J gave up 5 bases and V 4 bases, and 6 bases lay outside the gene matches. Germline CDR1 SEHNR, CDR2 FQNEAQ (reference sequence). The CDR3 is CASSSGGEVTGELFF. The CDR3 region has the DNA TGTGCCAGCAGCTCAGGGGGCGAAGTTACCGGGGAGCTGTTTTTT.

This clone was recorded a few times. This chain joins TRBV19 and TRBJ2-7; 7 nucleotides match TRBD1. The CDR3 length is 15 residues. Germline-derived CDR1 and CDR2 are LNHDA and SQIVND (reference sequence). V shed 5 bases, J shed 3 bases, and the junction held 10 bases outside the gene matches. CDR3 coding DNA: TGTGCCAGTAGTGCCTTGGGTAGGGGGCGCTACGAGCAGTACTTC. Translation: CASSALGRGRYEQYF.

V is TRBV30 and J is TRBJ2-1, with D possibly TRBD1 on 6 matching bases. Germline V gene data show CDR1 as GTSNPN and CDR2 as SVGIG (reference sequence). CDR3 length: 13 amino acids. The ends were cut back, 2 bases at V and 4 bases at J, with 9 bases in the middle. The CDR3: CAWSLGGYNEQFF. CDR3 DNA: TGTGCCTGGAGTTTAGGGGGATACAATGAGCAGTTCTTC.

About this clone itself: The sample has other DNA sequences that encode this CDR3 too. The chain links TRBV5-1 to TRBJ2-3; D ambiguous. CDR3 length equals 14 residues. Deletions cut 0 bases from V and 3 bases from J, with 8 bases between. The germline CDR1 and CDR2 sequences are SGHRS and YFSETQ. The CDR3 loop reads CASSLGAGTDTQYF. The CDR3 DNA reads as TGCGCCAGCAGCTTGGGGGCTGGTACAGATACGCAGTATTTT.

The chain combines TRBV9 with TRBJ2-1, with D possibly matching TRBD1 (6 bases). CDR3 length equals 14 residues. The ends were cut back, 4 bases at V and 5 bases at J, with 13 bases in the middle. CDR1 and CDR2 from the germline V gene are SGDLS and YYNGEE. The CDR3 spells CASSLQGPHNEQFF. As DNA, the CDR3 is TGTGCCAGCAGCTTACAGGGACCACACAATGAGCAGTTCTTC.

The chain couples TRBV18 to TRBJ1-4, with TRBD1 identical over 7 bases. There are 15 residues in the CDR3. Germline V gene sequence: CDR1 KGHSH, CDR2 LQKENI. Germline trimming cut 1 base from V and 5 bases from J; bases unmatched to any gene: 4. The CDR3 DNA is TGTGCCAGCTCACCACAGCCAGGGGGGAATGAAAAACTGTTTTTT. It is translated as CASSPQPGGNEKLFF.

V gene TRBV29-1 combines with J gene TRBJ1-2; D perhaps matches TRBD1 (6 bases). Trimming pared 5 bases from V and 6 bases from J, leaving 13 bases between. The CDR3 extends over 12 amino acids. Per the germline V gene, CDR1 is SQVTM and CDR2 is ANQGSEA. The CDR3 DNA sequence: TGCAGCGTTCGCACAGGGCCTCATGGCTACACCTTC. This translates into CSVRTGPHGYTF.

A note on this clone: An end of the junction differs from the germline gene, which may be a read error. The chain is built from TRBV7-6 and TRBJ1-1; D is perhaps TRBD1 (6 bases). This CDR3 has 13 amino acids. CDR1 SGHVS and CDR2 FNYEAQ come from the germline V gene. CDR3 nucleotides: TGTGCCAGCAGCTTAGTTCAGGGGAGTGAAACTTTCTTT. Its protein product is CASSLVQGSETFF.